This T cell receptor beta chain was sequenced in a study of blood T cell repertoires in COVID-19. Overall study: The United States, Italy and Spain were the sources of the acute and convalescent COVID-19 samples. T cells, B-cell-depleted T cells, or PBMCs provided the cDNA or gDNA that served as material.

V was shortened by 3 bases and J by 4 bases, with 19 bases between the two germline ends. Germline CDR1 SEHNR, CDR2 FQNEAQ (reference sequence). CDR3 length equals 16 residues. Authors' data handling: Amplification with reference gene primers provided the estimates of nucleated cell counts. TCRdb's copy holds only in-frame clones and misses some; the assay was immunoSEQ multiplex PCR. V and J calls and clone size are given by that table; D and trimming were obtained from the DNA. The repertoire holds roughly 200,000 clones, with around 90% as singletons. The sample taken for sequencing was peripheral blood. The origin of this receptor is a man aged 40-49 years with acute or convalescent COVID-19. The chain employs TRBV7-9 and TRBJ2-7; D possibly corresponds to TRBD1 (6 bases). The CDR3 sequence: CASSFDRFGQIYEQYF. The CDR3 nucleotides read TGTGCCAGCAGCTTTGACAGGTTCGGGCAGATATACGAGCAGTACTTC. The complete variable domain, with remaining parts taken from reference TRBV7-9 and TRBJ2-7, reads DTGVSQNPRHKITKRGQNVTFRCDPISEHNRLYWYRQTLGQGPEFLTYFQNEAQLEKSRLLSDRFSAERPKGSFSTLEIQRTEQGDSAMYLCASSFDRFGQIYEQYFGPGTRLTVT.